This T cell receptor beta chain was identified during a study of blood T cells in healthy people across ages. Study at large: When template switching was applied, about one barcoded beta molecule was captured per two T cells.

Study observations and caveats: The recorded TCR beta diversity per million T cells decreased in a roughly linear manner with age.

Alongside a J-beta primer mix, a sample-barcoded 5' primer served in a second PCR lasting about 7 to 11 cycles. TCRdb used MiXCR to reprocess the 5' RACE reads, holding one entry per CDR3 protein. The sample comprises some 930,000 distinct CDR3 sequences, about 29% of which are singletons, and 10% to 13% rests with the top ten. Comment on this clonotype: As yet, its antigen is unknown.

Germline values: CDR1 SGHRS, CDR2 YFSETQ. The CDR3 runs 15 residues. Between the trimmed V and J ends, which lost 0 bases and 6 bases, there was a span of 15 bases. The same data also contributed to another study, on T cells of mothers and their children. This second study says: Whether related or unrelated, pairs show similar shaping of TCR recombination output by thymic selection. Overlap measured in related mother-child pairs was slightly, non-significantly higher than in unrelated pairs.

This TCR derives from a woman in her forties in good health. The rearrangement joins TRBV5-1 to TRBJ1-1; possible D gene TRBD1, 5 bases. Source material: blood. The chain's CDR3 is CASSLEGDRRPEAFF. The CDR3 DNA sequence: TGCGCCAGCAGCTTGGAAGGGGATCGAAGACCTGAAGCTTTCTTT.